Listed here is a single TCR beta chain. This specimen comes from a study of blood T cell repertoires in COVID-19. The wider study: Material from acute and convalescent COVID-19 was sourced from the United States, Italy and Spain. Sources were T cells, B-cell-depleted T cells, or PBMCs; the material itself was cDNA or gDNA.

V lost 5 bases, J lost 3 bases, and 14 bases lay in between. Germline V lookup: CDR1 LNHDA, CDR2 SQIVND (reference sequence). The length of the CDR3 is 15 residues. Under the authors' procedure: The assay estimated nucleated cells by amplifying reference gene primers. Measured with immunoSEQ multiplex PCR; TCRdb has only the in-frame clones, and not every one. That table gives V, J and clone size, and the DNA gave D and trimming. The data hold roughly 380,000 clones, with roughly 85% observed a single time. The chain couples TRBV19 to TRBJ1-5, with D perhaps matching TRBD1 (6 bases). The origin of this receptor is a woman younger than 35 with acute or convalescent COVID-19. Sequences were obtained from peripheral blood. CDR3 sequence (DNA): TGTGCCAGTAGTGCCGGGGGGCTCAACAATCAGCCCCAGCATTTT. Encoded protein: CASSAGGLNNQPQHF.